Below are 14 T cell receptor beta chains sequenced from a single sample in a study of regulatory T cells in long-lasting Graves disease. The authors built TCR beta libraries using iRepertoire HTBI primers and Arm-PCR of CDR3 regions. TCRdb recomputed calls from the multiplex PCR reads with MiXCR, one row per CDR3 protein. The table records roughly 520,000 distinct CDR3 sequences, about 12% of them present only once. Noted time point: newly diagnosed GD, antithyroid drugs for less than 3 months. Extracted PBMC RNA gave rise to the TCR library. These data are also associated with another study on T cells in Graves' hyperthyroidism and ophthalmopathy.

The source was peripheral blood mononuclear cells (PBMCs), collected at new diagnosis, from a patient treated with antithyroid drugs. The receptors were gathered from a woman under 40 with Graves disease.

Ten or more counts support this clonotype. This chain connects TRBV12-3 or TRBV12-4 to TRBJ2-1; TRBD2 is a possible D gene (6 bases). There are 15 residues in the CDR3. The germline V and J ends were trimmed by 7 bases and 4 bases, with 17 bases remaining between them. The CDR3 sequence is CASIPPGTRYNEQFF. Here the CDR3 DNA reads TGTGCCAGCATACCCCCCGGGACTCGGTACAATGAGCAGTTCTTC.

V and J are TRBV19 and TRBJ2-7; D is unresolved. Per germline, CDR1 LNHDA and CDR2 SQIVND (reference sequence). The V end lost 3 bases, the J end lost 7 bases, and 16 bases lay between the germline ends. The CDR3 extends over 14 amino acids. In DNA, the CDR3 is TGTGCCAGTAGTATTGGGATACAGCCCCAAGAGCAGTACTTC. Translating gives CASSIGIQPQEQYF.

This clonotype showed up many times. The chain carries TRBV2 and TRBJ2-1, with 7 bases identical to TRBD1. V dropped 2 bases and J dropped 7; count of bases not matched to a gene: 11. The CDR3 loop spans 16 amino acids. Germline assignment: CDR1 SNHLY and CDR2 FYNNEI. In DNA form, the CDR3 reads TGTGCCAGCAGTGAAATCCCGGCAGGGGGAATTAATGAGCAGTTCTTC. Encoded protein: CASSEIPAGGINEQFF.

There are many counts of this clonotype. The chain joins TRBV12-3 or TRBV12-4 to TRBJ2-6; 11 bases are shared with TRBD1. This CDR3 has 17 amino acids. The V gene end was trimmed by 7 bases and the J gene end by 0 bases; junction bases not matched to a gene: 5. In DNA form, the CDR3 reads TGTGCCAGCACTCCGGGACAGGGGGACTCTGGGGCCAACGTCCTGACTTTC. Translated, it gives CASTPGQGDSGANVLTF.

Note on this clonotype: A read error may explain this, as a much larger clone is one base away. The V call is TRBV27, the J call TRBJ2-5, with D perhaps matching TRBD1 (5 bases). CDR1 and CDR2 from the germline V gene are MNHEY and SMNVEV (reference sequence). This CDR3 region has 11 residues. The CDR3 DNA reads as TGTGCCGGCAGGGAAAAAGAGACCCAGTACTTC. It is translated as CAGREKETQYF.

This clonotype was detected a few times. The chain carries TRBV29-1 and TRBJ2-2, with a weak D call TRBD1 (6 bases). Deletions cut 7 bases from V and 3 bases from J, with 15 bases between. The CDR3 sequence is 14 residues long. Germline V gene data show CDR1 as SQVTM and CDR2 as ANQGSEA. This chain's CDR3 is CSARGGVYTGELFF. The CDR3 nucleotides read TGCAGCGCCCGAGGGGGTGTTTACACCGGGGAGCTGTTTTTT.

This clonotype was recorded many times. This chain joins TRBV20-1 and TRBJ1-4; D gene unclear. V was trimmed by 0 bases and J by 0 bases, leaving 5 bases between them. The length of the CDR3 is 14 residues. Germline assignment: CDR1 DFQATT and CDR2 SNEGSKA (reference sequence). The CDR3 loop is CSAREATTNEKLFF. In DNA, the CDR3 is TGCAGTGCTAGAGAGGCGACAACTAATGAAAAACTGTTTTTT.

On this clonotype: This may come from a read error, since a much larger clone is one base off. The chain has TRBV7-3 and TRBJ2-5; D is perhaps TRBD2 (7 bases). The CDR3 length is 17 residues. From germline, CDR1 is SGHTA and CDR2 FQGTGA. CDR3 loop: CASSLGGYREGTETRYF. The CDR3 nucleotides are TGTGCCAGCAGCTTGGGAGGGTACAGGGAAGGAACGGAGACCCGGTACTTC. Supplemented by reference TRBV7-3 and TRBJ2-5, the full variable domain reads GAGVSQTPSNKVTEKGKYVELRCDPISGHTALYWYRQSLGQGPEFLIYFQGTGAADDSGLPNDRFFAVRPEGSVSTLKIQRTERGDSAVYLCASSLGGYREGTETRYFGPGTRLLVL.

This clonotype occurred a few times. With a much larger clone just one base away, this may be a read error. J is TRBJ2-1 and V is TRBV11-3; maybe TRBD2 (7 bases). Germline CDR1 and CDR2: SGHNT and YENEEA. V shed 1 base and J shed 6 bases, with 13 bases lying between them. The CDR3 sequence is 15 residues long. Here the CDR3 DNA reads TGTGCCAGCAGCTTAGGGGGGGGCCCCTGCAATGAGCAGTTCTTC. This codes for CASSLGGGPCNEQFF.

The CDR3 DNA reads as TGTGCCAGCAGCATGGACAGGGCATACTACAATGAGCAGTTCTTC. Its translation is CASSMDRAYYNEQFF. This chain uses TRBV12-3 or TRBV12-4 with TRBJ2-1; TRBD1 matches 8 bases. The V and J ends lost 6 bases and 3 bases, in that order; junction bases with no gene match: 7. The length of the CDR3 is 15 residues.

This clonotype was seen many times. This chain uses TRBV4-3 with TRBJ1-1; 7 nucleotides align to TRBD1. CDR1 is LGHNA, CDR2 YSLEER, per germline. The CDR3 runs to 16 residues. V lost 3 bases to trimming and J lost 7 bases; unmatched junction nucleotides: 14. The CDR3 sequence is CASSHRQGRMANEAFF. The CDR3 nucleotides are TGCGCCAGCAGCCACCGACAGGGTCGGATGGCTAATGAAGCTTTCTTT.

This clonotype was seen repeatedly, ten times or more. The chain joins TRBV9 to TRBJ2-7, with 9 bases that match TRBD1. The CDR3 length is 16 residues. The trim removed 4 bases at V and 2 bases at J, leaving 10 bases unmatched. Germline CDR1 is SGDLS and CDR2 is YYNGEE. The CDR3: CASSPRRGDRAYEQYF. CDR3 DNA: TGTGCCAGCAGCCCCCGGAGAGGGGACAGGGCCTACGAGCAGTACTTC.

In this sample, this clonotype turned up many times. CDR3 DNA sequence: TGTGCCAGCAGCTCCCGGCAGGGGGCTTTCAGTCAGCCCCAGCATTTT. Protein: CASSSRQGAFSQPQHF. The V and J genes are TRBV4-2 and TRBJ1-5; 8 bases map to TRBD1. Trimming took 5 bases from V and 6 from J; bases not matched to a gene: 12. The length of the CDR3 is 16 residues. Germline loops: CDR1 LGHNA, CDR2 YNFKEQ.

There are many counts of this clonotype. V usage is TRBV12-3 or TRBV12-4 and J usage is TRBJ2-5, with D possibly TRBD1 on 7 matching bases. The CDR3 extends over 13 amino acids. V was trimmed by 6 bases and J by 5 bases, leaving 13 bases between them. Here the CDR3 reads CASREGATETQYF. As DNA, the CDR3 is TGTGCCAGCAGGGAGGGGGCAACGGAGACCCAGTACTTC.